This record covers a single T cell receptor (beta chain). At one end, the junction sequence differs from germline, possibly due to a read error. This record belongs to a study of CD8 T cells in Susac syndrome. RNA amounts of roughly 0.5 to 1 ug underwent reverse transcription with random hexamers. TCRdb re-derived calls from the immunoSEQ multiplex PCR reads in MiXCR, one entry per CDR3 protein. The sample carries 70,000 to 95,000 distinct CDR3 sequences, 85% to 95% recorded once. This receptor was taken from a human donor with Susac syndrome. The sample was CD8+ T cells from PBMCs.

The CDR3 is CASSPDGNLDFYGYTF. The CDR3 DNA is TGTGCCAGCAGCCCCGACGGCAATTTGGACTTTTATGGCTACACTTTC. The V call is TRBV11-2, the J call TRBJ1-2; D unclear. CDR3 length: 16 amino acids. Germline assignment: CDR1 SGHAT and CDR2 FQNNGV.